This entry concerns a single T cell receptor (beta chain). This sample is part of a study of blood T cell repertoires in COVID-19. TCRdb keeps only in-frame clones here, not all; method: immunoSEQ multiplex PCR. This table has roughly 40,000 clones, roughly nine tenths appearing once. Germline loops: CDR1 KGHSH, CDR2 LQKENI. This CDR3 has 17 residues. The V and J ends lost 2 bases and 6 bases respectively, with 23 bases between them. The source is a man aged 45 to 65 with active COVID-19. The V call is TRBV18, the J call TRBJ2-7; D is possibly TRBD2 (6 bases). Sequencing used peripheral blood. In nucleotides, the CDR3 is TGTGCCAGCTCACCAGTCGCAGGTCCCAGAACGGGGGTCGAGCAGTACTTC. Protein product: CASSPVAGPRTGVEQYF.